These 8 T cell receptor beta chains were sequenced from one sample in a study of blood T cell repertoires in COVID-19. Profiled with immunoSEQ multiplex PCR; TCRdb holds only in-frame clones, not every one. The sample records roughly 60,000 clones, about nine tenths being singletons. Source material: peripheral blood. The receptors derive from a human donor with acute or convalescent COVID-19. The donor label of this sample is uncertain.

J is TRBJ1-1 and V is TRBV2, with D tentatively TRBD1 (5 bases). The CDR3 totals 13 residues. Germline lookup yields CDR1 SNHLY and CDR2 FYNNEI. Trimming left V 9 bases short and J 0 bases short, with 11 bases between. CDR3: CASDQGVNTEAFF. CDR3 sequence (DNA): TGTGCCAGTGACCAGGGTGTGAACACTGAAGCTTTCTTT. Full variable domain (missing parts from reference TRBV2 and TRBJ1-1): EPEVTQTPSHQVTQMGQEVILRCVPISNHLYFYWYRQILGQKVEFLVSFYNNEISEKSEIFDDQFSVERPDGSNFTLKIRSTKLEDSAMYFCASDQGVNTEAFFGQGTRLTVV.

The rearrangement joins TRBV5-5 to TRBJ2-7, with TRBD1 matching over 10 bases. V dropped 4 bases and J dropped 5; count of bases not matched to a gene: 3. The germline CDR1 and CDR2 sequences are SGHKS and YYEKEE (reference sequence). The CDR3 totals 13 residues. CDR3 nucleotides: TGTGCCAGCAGCAGACAGGGGGCCGACGAGCAGTACGTC. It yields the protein CASSRQGADEQYV.

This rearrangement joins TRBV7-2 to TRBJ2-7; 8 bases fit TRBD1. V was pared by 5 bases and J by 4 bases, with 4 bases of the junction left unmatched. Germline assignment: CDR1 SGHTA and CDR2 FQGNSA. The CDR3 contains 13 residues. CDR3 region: CASSPDRGYEQYF. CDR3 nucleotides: TGTGCCAGCAGCCCAGACAGGGGTTACGAGCAGTACTTC.

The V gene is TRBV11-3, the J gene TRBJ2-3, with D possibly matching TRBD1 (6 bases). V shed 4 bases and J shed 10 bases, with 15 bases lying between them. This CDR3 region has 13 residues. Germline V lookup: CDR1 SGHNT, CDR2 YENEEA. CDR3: CASSSTGSQAQYF. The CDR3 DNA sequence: TGTGCCAGCAGCTCTACAGGGTCTCAAGCGCAGTATTTT. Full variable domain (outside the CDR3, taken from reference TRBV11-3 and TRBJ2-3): EAGVVQSPRYKIIEKKQPVAFWCNPISGHNTLYWYLQNLGQGPELLIRYENEEAVDDSQLPKDRFSAERLKGVDSTLKIQPAELGDSAVYLCASSSTGSQAQYFGPGTRLTVL.

The CDR3 is CASRVQGARTDTQYF. CDR3 in DNA: TGTGCCAGCAGAGTACAGGGGGCTCGCACAGATACGCAGTATTTT. This sequence joins TRBV27 and TRBJ2-3; the match to TRBD1 covers 9 bases. The germline V gene has CDR1 MNHEY and CDR2 SMNVEV (reference sequence). This CDR3 spans 15 amino acids. The ends lost 6 bases at V and 1 base at J; junction bases unmatched: 5.

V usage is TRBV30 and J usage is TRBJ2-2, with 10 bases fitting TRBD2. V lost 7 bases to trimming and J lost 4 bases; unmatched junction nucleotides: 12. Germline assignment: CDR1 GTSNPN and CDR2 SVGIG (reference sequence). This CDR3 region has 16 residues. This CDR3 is CASDPRTSGLTGELFF. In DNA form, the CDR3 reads TGTGCCTCGGACCCCCGGACTAGCGGACTCACCGGGGAGCTGTTTTTT.

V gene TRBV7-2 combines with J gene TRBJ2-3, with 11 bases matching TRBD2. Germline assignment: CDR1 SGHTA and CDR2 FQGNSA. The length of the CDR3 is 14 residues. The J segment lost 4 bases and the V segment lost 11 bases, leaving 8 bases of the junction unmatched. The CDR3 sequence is CAPTSGSEADTQYF. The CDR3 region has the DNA TGTGCCCCTACTAGCGGGAGTGAGGCAGATACGCAGTATTTT.

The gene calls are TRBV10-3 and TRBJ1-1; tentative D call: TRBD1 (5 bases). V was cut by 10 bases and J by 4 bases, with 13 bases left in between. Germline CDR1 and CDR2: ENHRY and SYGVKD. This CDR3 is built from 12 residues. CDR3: CASGRGLTEAFF. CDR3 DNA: TGTGCCAGCGGAAGGGGCCTCACTGAAGCTTTCTTT.